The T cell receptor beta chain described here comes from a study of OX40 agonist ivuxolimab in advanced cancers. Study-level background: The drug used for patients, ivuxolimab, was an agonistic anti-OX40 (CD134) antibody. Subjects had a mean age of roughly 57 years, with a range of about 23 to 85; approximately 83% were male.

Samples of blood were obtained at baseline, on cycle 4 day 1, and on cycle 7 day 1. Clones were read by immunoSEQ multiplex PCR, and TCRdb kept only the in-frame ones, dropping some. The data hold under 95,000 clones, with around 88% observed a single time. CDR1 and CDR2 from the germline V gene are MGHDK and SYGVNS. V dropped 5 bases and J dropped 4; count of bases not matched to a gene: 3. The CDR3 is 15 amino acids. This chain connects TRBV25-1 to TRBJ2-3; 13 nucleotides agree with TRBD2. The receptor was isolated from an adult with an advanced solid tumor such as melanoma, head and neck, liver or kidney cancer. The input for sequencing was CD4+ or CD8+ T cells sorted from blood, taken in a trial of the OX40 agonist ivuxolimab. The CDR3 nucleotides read TGTGCCAGCAGTACTAGCGGGAGGGCCGCAGATACGCAGTATTTT. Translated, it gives CASSTSGRAADTQYF. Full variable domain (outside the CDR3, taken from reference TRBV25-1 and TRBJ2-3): EADIYQTPRYLVIGTGKKITLECSQTMGHDKMYWYQQDPGMELHLIHYSYGVNSTEKGDLSSESTVSRIRTEHFPLTLESARPSHTSQYLCASSTSGRAADTQYFGPGTRLTVL.